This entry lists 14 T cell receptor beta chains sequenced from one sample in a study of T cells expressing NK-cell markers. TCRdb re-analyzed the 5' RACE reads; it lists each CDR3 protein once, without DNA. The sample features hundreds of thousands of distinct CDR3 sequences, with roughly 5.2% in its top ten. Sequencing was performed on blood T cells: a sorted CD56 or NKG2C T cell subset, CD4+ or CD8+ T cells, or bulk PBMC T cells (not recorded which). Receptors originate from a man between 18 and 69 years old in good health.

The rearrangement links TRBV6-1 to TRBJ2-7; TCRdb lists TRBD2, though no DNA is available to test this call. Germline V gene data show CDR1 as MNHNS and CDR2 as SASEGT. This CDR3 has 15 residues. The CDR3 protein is CASSVGPSVSYEQYF.

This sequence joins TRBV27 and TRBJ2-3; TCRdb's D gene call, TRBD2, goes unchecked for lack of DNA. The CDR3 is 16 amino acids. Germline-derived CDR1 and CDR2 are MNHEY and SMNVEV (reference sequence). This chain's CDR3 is CASSLSSGVSTDTQYF.

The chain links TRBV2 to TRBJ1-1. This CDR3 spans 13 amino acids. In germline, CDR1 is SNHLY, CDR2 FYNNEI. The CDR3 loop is CASSEDRNTEAFF. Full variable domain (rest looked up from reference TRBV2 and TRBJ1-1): EPEVTQTPSHQVTQMGQEVILRCVPISNHLYFYWYRQILGQKVEFLVSFYNNEISEKSEIFDDQFSVERPDGSNFTLKIRSTKLEDSAMYFCASSEDRNTEAFFGQGTRLTVV.

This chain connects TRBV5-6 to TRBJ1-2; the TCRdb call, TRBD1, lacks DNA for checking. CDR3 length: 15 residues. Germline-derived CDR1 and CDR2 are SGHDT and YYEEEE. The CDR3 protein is CASSFRQGLVYGYTF.

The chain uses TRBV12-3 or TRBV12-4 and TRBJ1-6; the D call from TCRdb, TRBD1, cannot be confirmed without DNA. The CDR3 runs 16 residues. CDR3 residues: CASSPGTGITYSPLHF.

The CDR3 loop is CASSLAPRGKAGELFF. This chain connects TRBV11-3 to TRBJ2-2; the D call from TCRdb, TRBD1, cannot be confirmed without DNA. This CDR3 spans 16 amino acids. Germline V gene data show CDR1 as SGHNT and CDR2 as YENEEA.

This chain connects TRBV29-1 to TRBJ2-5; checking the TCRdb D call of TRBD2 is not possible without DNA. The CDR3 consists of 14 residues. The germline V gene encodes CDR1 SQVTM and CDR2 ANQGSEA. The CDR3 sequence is CSVGPLGGVETQYF.

CDR3 in amino acids: CATAWVTDTQYF. The chain is built from TRBV6-1 and TRBJ2-3. The CDR3 is made up of 12 amino acids. The germline V gene encodes CDR1 MNHNS and CDR2 SASEGT.

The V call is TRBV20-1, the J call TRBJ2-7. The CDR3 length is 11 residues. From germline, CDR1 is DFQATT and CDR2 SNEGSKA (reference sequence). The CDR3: CSASRQREQYF.

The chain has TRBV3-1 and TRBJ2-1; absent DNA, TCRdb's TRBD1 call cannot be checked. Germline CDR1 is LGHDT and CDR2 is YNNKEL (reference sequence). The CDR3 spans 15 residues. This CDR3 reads CASSRKGGGGNEQFF.

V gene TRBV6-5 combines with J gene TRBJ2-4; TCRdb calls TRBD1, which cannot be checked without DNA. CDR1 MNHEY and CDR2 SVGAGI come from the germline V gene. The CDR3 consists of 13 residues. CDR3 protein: CASSSRPGDIQYF.

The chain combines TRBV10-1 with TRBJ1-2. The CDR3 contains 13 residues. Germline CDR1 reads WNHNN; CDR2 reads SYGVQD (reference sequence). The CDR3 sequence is CASSVGMNYGYTF.

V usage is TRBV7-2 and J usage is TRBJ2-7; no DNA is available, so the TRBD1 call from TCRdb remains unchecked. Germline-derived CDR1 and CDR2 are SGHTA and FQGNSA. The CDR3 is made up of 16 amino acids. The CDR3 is CASSLSVTGRSYEQYF.

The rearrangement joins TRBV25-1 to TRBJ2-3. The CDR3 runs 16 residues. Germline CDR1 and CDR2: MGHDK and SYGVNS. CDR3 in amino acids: CASTSLGRTSTDTQYF.